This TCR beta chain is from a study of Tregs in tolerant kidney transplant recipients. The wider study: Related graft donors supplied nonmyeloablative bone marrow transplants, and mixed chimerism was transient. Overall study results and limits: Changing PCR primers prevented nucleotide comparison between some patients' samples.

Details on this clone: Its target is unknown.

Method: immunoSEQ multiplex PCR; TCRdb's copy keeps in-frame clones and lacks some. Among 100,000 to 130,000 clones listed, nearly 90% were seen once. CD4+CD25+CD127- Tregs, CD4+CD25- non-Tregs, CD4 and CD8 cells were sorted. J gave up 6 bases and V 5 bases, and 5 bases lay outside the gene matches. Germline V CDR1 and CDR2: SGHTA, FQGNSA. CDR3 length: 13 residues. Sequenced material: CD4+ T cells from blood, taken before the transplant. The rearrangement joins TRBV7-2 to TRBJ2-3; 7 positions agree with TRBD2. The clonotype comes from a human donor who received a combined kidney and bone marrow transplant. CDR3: CASSPRGVDTQYF. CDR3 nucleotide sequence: TGTGCCAGCAGCCCCCGGGGGGTGGATACGCAGTATTTT.